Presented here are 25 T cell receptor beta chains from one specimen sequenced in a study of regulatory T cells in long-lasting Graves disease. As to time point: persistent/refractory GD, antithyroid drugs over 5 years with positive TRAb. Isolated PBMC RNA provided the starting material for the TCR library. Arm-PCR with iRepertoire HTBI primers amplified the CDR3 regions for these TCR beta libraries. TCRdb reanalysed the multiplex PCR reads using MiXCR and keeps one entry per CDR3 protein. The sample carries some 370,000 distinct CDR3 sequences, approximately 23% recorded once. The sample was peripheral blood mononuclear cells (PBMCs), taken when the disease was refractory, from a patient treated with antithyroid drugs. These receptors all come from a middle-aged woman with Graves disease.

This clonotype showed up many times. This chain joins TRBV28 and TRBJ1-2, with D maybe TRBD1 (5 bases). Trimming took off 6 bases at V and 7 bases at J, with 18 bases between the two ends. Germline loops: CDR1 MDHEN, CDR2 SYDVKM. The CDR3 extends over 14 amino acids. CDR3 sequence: CASSPQGEVGGYTF. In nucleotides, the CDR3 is TGTGCCAGCAGCCCTCAGGGAGAAGTGGGTGGCTACACCTTC.

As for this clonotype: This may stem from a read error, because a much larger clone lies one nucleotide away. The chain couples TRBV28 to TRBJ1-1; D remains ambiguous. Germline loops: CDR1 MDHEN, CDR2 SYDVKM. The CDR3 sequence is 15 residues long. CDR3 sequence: CTSSSYLTGNTEAFF. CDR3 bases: TGTACCAGCAGCTCATACCTGACGGGGAACACTGAAGCTTTCTTT.

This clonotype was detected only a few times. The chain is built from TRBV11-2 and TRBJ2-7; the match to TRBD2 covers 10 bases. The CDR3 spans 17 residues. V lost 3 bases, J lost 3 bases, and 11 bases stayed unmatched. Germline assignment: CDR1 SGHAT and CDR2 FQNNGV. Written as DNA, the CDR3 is TGTGCCAGCAGCTTCCTACTCCTAGCGGGAGCAGGCTACGAGCAGTACTTC. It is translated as CASSFLLLAGAGYEQYF.

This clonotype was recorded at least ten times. The CDR3 DNA is TGCAGTGCTGTCCGGGACTTTATGAGGGAGACCCAGTACTTC. Encoded protein: CSAVRDFMRETQYF. This chain connects TRBV20-1 to TRBJ2-5; possible D gene TRBD2, 6 bases. The V end lost 5 bases, the J end lost 5 bases, and 18 bases lay between the germline ends. The CDR3 sequence is 14 residues long. CDR1 and CDR2 (germline): DFQATT, SNEGSKA (reference sequence).

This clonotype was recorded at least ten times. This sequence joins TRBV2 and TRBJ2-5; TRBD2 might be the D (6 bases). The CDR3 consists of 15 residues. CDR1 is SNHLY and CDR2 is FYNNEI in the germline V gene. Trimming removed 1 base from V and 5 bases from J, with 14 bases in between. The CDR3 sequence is CASSEGSIGGETQYF. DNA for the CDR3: TGTGCCAGCAGTGAAGGGAGCATCGGAGGGGAGACCCAGTACTTC. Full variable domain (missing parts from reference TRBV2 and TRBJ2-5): EPEVTQTPSHQVTQMGQEVILRCVPISNHLYFYWYRQILGQKVEFLVSFYNNEISEKSEIFDDQFSVERPDGSNFTLKIRSTKLEDSAMYFCASSEGSIGGETQYFGPGTRLLVL.

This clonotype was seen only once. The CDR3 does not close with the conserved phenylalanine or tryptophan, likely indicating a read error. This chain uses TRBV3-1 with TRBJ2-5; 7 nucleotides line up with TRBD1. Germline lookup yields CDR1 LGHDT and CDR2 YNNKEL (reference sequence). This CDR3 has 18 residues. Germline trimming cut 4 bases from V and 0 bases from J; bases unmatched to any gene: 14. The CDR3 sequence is CASSPRPLWGQNQETQYS. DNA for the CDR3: TGTGCCAGCAGCCCCCGCCCTTTATGGGGACAGAACCAAGAGACCCAGTACTCC.

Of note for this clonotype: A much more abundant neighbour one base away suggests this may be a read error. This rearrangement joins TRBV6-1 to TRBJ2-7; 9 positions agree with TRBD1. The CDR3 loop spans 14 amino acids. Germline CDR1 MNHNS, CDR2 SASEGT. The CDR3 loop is CASRIRDRAYGQYF. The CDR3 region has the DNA TGTGCCAGCAGAATCCGGGACAGGGCTTACGGGCAGTACTTC.

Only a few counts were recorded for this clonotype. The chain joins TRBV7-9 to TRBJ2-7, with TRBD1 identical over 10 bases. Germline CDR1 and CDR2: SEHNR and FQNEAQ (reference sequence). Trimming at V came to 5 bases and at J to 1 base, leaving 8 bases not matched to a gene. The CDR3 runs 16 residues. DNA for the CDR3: TGTGCCAGCAGCCCGAACCGGGACAGGGGATCCTACGAGCAGTACTTC. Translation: CASSPNRDRGSYEQYF.

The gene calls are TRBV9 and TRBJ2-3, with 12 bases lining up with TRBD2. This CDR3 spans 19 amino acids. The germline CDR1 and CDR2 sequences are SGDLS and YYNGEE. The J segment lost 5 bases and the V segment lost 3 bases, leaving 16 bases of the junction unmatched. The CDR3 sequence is CASSAMGLAGHWEGDTQYF. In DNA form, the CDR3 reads TGTGCCAGCAGCGCGATGGGACTAGCGGGCCACTGGGAAGGAGATACGCAGTATTTT.

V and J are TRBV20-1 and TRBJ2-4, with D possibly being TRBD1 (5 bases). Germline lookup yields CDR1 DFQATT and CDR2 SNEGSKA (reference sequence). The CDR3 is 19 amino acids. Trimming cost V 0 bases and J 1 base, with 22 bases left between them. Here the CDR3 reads CSARDLVGLVTLAKNIQYF. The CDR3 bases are TGCAGTGCTAGAGATCTGGTGGGGCTGGTTACTCTGGCCAAAAACATTCAGTACTTC.

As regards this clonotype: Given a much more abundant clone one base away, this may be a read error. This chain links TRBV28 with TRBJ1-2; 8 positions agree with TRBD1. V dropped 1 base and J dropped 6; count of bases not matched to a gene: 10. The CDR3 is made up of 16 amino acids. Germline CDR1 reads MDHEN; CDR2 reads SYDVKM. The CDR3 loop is CASSLYHTGTGNGYTF. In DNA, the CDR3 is TGTGCCAGCAGTTTATACCACACCGGGACAGGCAATGGCTACACCTTC.

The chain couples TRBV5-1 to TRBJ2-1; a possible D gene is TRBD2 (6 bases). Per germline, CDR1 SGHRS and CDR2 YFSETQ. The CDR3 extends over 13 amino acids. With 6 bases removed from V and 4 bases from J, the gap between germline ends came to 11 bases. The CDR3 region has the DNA TGCGCCAGCACGGGAGATCGGTACAATGAGCAGTTCTTC. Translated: CASTGDRYNEQFF.

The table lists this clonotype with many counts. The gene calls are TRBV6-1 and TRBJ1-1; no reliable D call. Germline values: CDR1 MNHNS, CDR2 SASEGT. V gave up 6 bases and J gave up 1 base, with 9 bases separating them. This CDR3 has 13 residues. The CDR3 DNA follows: TGTGCCAGCAGCTCAAGAGAGAACACTGAAGCTTTCTTT. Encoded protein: CASSSRENTEAFF.

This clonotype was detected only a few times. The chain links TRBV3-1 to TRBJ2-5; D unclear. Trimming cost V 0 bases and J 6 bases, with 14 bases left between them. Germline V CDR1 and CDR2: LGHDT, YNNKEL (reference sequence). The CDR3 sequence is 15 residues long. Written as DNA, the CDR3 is TGTGCCAGCAGCCAAGATAACGGGCAGACCCAGACCCAGTACTTC. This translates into CASSQDNGQTQTQYF.

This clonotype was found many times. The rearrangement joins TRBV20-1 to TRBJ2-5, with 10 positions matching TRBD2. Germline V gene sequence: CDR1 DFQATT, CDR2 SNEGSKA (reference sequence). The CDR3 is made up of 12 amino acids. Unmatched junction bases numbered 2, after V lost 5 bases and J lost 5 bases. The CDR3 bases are TGCAGTGCTTGGACTAGCGGCGAGACCCAGTACTTC. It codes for CSAWTSGETQYF.

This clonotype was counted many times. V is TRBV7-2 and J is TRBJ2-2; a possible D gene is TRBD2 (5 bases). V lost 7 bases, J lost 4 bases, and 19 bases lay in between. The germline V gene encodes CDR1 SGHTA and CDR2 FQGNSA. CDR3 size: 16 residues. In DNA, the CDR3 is TGTGCCAGCAACCCAGTGGATCGTCGGGGCACCGGGGAGCTGTTTTTT. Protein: CASNPVDRRGTGELFF.

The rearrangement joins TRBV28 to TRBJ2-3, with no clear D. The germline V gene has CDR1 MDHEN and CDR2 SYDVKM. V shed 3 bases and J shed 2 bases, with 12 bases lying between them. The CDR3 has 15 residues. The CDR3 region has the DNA TGTGCCAGCAGTTTTCGAGGTTCTAACACAGATACGCAGTATTTT. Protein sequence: CASSFRGSNTDTQYF.

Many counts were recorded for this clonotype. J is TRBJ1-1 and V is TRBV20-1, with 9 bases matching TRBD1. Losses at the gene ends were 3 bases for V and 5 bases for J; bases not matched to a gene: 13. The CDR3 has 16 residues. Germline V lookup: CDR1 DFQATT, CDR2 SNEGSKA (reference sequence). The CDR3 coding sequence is TGCAGTGCTAGTCCCGGGACAGGGAGCAGAGGGACTGAAGCTTTCTTT. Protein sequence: CSASPGTGSRGTEAFF.

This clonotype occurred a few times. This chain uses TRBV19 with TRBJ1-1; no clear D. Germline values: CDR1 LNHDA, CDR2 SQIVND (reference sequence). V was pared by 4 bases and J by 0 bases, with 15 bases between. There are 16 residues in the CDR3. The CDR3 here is CASSKEELFMNTEAFF. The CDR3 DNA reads TGTGCCAGTAGTAAGGAGGAACTCTTCATGAACACTGAAGCTTTCTTT.

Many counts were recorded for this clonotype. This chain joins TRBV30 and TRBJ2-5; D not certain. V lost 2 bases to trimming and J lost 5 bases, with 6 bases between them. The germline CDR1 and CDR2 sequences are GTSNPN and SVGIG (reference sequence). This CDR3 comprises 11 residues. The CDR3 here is CAWSPVETQYF. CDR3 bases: TGTGCCTGGAGTCCAGTTGAGACCCAGTACTTC.

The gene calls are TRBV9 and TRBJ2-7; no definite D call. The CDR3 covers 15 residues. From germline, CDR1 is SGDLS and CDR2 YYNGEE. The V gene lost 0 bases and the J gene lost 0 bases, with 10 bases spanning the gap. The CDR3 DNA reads TGTGCCAGCAGCGTAGGAGCCGGCCGCTCCTACGAGCAGTACTTC. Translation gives CASSVGAGRSYEQYF.

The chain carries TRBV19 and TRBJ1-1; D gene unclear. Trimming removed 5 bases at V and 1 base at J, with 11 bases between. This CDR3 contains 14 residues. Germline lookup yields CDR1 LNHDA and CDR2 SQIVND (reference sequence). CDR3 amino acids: CASSRWQPNTEAFF. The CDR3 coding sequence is TGTGCCAGTAGTCGGTGGCAGCCGAACACTGAAGCTTTCTTT.

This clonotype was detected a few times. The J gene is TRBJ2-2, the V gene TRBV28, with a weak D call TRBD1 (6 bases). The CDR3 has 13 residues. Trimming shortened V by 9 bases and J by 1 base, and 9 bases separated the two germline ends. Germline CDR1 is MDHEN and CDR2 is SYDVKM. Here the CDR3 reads CASTTGNTGELFF. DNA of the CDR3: TGTGCCAGTACGACAGGGAACACCGGGGAGCTGTTTTTT.

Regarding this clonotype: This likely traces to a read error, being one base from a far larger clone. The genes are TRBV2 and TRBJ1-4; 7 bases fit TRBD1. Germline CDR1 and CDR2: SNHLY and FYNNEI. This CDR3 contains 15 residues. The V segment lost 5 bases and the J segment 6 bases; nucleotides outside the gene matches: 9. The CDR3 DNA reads TGTGCCAGCAGTTCTGCCGGGACAGTCGATGAAAAACTGTTTTTT. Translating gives CASSSAGTVDEKLFF.

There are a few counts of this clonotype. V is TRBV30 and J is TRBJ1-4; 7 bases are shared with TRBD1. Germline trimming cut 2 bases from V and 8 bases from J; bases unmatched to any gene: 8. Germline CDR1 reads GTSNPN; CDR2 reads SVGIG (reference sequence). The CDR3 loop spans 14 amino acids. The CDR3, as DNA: TGTGCCTGGAGTACTGACAGGGCCCGGGAAAAACTGTTTTTT. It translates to CAWSTDRAREKLFF.